This TCR beta chain was sequenced in a study of T cells in Graves' hyperthyroidism and ophthalmopathy. This clonotype has at least ten counts. For the diagnoses, clinical symptoms, serum thyroxine and TRAb, thyroid ultrasound and orbital computed tomography were used. Fresh peripheral blood, about 9.6 ml, yielded the PBMCs. TCR beta CDR3 regions were amplified from RNA transcripts. TCR CDR3 underwent first-round RT-PCR with the HTBI primer set. TCRdb ran MiXCR on the multiplex PCR reads and lists one entry per CDR3 protein. The sample has 130,000 to 150,000 distinct CDR3 sequences, approximately 24% seen once. The V end was cut by 5 bases, the J end by 7 bases, with 12 bases between. From germline, CDR1 is MGHDK and CDR2 SYGVNS. CDR3 length equals 14 residues.

The gene calls are TRBV25-1 and TRBJ1-6; D not certain. The sample comprised blood. The source of this sequence is a woman aged 50 to 60 with Graves' hyperthyroidism that later progressed to Graves' ophthalmopathy. This CDR3 is CASSSQVPNSPLHF. The CDR3 DNA reads as TGTGCCAGCAGTAGTCAGGTTCCGAATTCACCCCTCCACTTT.